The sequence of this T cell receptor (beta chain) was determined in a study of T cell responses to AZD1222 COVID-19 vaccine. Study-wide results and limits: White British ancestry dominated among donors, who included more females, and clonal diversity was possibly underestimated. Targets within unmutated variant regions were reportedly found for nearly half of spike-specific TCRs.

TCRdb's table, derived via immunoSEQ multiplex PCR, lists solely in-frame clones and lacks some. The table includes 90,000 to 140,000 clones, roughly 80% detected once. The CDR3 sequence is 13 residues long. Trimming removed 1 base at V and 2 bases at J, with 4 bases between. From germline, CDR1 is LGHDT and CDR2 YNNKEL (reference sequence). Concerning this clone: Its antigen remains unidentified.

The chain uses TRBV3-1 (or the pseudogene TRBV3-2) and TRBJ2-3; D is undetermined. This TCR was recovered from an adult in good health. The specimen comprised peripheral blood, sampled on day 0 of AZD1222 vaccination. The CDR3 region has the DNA TGTGCCAGCAGCCAAGCAGACACAGATACGCAGTATTTT. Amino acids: CASSQADTDTQYF.